The next 21 T cell receptor beta chains were all read from a single sample in a study of T cell repertoires in cytomegalovirus infection. TCRdb fed the reads into MiXCR, producing one record per CDR3 protein. The table records about 400,000 distinct CDR3 sequences, around a third of them present only once. The antigens of these receptors remain unknown. The source material was cultured PBMCs, sampled from culture after CMV antigen stimulation. Every receptor here comes from a human donor in good health (CMV status not recorded). Some clones in this sample may be carry-over from other donors' samples.

The rearrangement uses TRBV11-1 and TRBJ2-3; 7 bases line up with TRBD2. Germline lookup yields CDR1 SGHAT and CDR2 FQDESV (reference sequence). This CDR3 has 14 residues. V lost 5 bases to trimming and J lost 4 bases; unmatched junction nucleotides: 6. The CDR3 here is CASSPASGPDTQYF. Here the CDR3 DNA reads TGTGCCAGCAGCCCGGCTAGCGGCCCAGATACGCAGTATTTT.

As to this clonotype: The germline gene is not matched at one end of the junction; a read error may be the cause. The CDR3 reads CASSQRDRAYSGAIVLTF. Written as DNA, the CDR3 is TGCGCCAGCAGCCAAAGAGACAGAGCTTACTCTGGGGCCATCGTCCTGACTTTC. This chain connects TRBV4-3 to TRBJ2-6, with D perhaps TRBD1 (5 bases). Per germline, CDR1 LGHNA and CDR2 YSLEER. The CDR3 contains 18 residues.

J is TRBJ2-1 and V is TRBV12-3 or TRBV12-4; 13 positions match TRBD2. The CDR3 sequence is 16 residues long. V lost 5 bases to trimming and J lost 7 bases; unmatched junction nucleotides: 8. CDR3 in amino acids: CASSPRTSGRLNEQFF. The DNA for the CDR3 is TGTGCCAGCAGTCCACGGACTAGCGGGAGACTGAATGAGCAGTTCTTC.

The sample holds a few counts of this clonotype. The chain joins TRBV7-6 to TRBJ2-7; no clear D gene. Deletions cut 5 bases from V and 2 bases from J, with 22 bases between. In germline, CDR1 is SGHVS, CDR2 FNYEAQ. The CDR3 loop spans 17 amino acids. The CDR3 spells CASSSRERLLTTYEQYF. The CDR3 bases are TGTGCCAGCAGCAGTAGAGAGCGACTCCTTACTACCTACGAGCAGTACTTC.

This clonotype was recorded a few times. The V and J genes are TRBV11-2 and TRBJ2-1; 12 nucleotides agree with TRBD2. Trimming cost V 6 bases and J 2 bases; bases outside gene matches: 8. This CDR3 region has 17 residues. Germline values: CDR1 SGHAT, CDR2 FQNNGV. The CDR3 here is CASSRGLAGNTYNEQFF. The DNA of the CDR3 is TGTGCCAGCAGTCGAGGACTAGCGGGAAATACCTACAATGAGCAGTTCTTC.

This rearrangement joins TRBV6-2 or TRBV6-3 to TRBJ1-2, with D possibly matching TRBD1 (5 bases). This CDR3 comprises 12 residues. Germline CDR1 is MNHEY and CDR2 is SVGEGT. V was trimmed by 7 bases and J by 8 bases, leaving 14 bases between them. The CDR3 region has the DNA TGTGCCAGCATCACTCCGGGGGACGGCTACACCTTC. This gives the protein CASITPGDGYTF.

A few counts support this clonotype. The V and J genes are TRBV12-3 or TRBV12-4 and TRBJ2-5, with D perhaps matching TRBD1 (6 bases). The CDR3 totals 15 residues. V was shortened by 6 bases and J by 2 bases, with 16 bases between the two germline ends. This chain's CDR3 is CASSLPRDNQETQYF. The CDR3 bases are TGTGCCAGCAGCCTCCCCCGGGACAATCAAGAGACCCAGTACTTC.

This chain uses TRBV12-3 or TRBV12-4 with TRBJ1-1; 8 bases are shared with TRBD1. The CDR3 consists of 14 residues. J gave up 7 bases and V 5 bases, and 9 bases lay outside the gene matches. The CDR3 bases are TGTGCCAGCAGTCCCAAGACAGGGGCCGTTGAAGCTTTCTTT. Translation gives CASSPKTGAVEAFF.

This clonotype was seen at least ten times. The genes are TRBV6-6 and TRBJ2-1; 9 nucleotides match TRBD2. After removal of 0 bases from V and 4 bases from J, the junction contained 7 bases not matched to a gene. CDR1 and CDR2 (germline): MNHNY, SVGAGI (reference sequence). CDR3 length: 17 amino acids. The CDR3 is CASSYSAPSGIYNEQFF. The DNA of the CDR3 is TGTGCCAGCAGTTACTCCGCCCCTAGCGGGATATACAATGAGCAGTTCTTC.

This clonotype was found a few times. J is TRBJ2-6 and V is TRBV5-4, with D uncertain. V was clipped by 0 bases and J by 1 base, with 11 bases between them. CDR3 length: 17 amino acids. CDR1 is SGHNT, CDR2 YYREEE, per germline (reference sequence). CDR3 in amino acids: CASSLDRPVSGANVLTF. The CDR3 bases are TGTGCCAGCAGCTTGGATCGCCCGGTTTCTGGGGCCAACGTCCTGACTTTC.

The CDR3 loop is CSARGGRFNEQFF. The CDR3 bases are TGCAGTGCTAGAGGGGGCCGATTCAATGAGCAGTTCTTC. This chain links TRBV20-1 with TRBJ2-1; perhaps TRBD1 as D (5 bases). V was shortened by 1 base and J by 6 bases, with 10 bases between the two germline ends. Germline CDR1 reads DFQATT; CDR2 reads SNEGSKA (reference sequence). This CDR3 has 13 residues.

A few counts support this clonotype. V gene TRBV7-8 combines with J gene TRBJ2-6; D call uncertain. The CDR3 sequence is 17 residues long. CDR1 and CDR2 (germline): SGHVS, FQNEAQ. V was pared by 4 bases and J by 2 bases, with 15 bases between. The CDR3 nucleotides read TGTGCCAGCAGCTCCAGTAGAGATCCAGCTGGGGCCAACGTCCTGACTTTC. Translation: CASSSSRDPAGANVLTF. Full variable domain (missing parts from reference TRBV7-8 and TRBJ2-6): GAGVSQSPRYKVAKRGQDVALRCDPISGHVSLFWYQQALGQGPEFLTYFQNEAQLDKSGLPSDRFFAERPEGSVSTLKIQRTQQEDSAVYLCASSSSRDPAGANVLTFGAGSRLTVL.

The chain combines TRBV27 with TRBJ2-6, with no clear D. Germline CDR1 and CDR2: MNHEY and SMNVEV (reference sequence). V was shortened by 7 bases and J by 2 bases, with 9 bases between the two germline ends. The CDR3 contains 14 residues. The chain's CDR3 is CASTIAPGANVLTF. CDR3 nucleotides: TGTGCCAGCACCATAGCTCCTGGGGCCAACGTCCTGACTTTC.

This clonotype appeared a few times. The V gene is TRBV6-5, the J gene TRBJ2-1, with 11 positions matching TRBD2. J gave up 4 bases and V 5 bases, and 4 bases lay outside the gene matches. The germline gives CDR1 MNHEY, CDR2 SVGAGI. The length of the CDR3 is 15 residues. Here the CDR3 reads CASSRLAGLYNEQFF. The CDR3, as DNA: TGTGCCAGCAGTCGACTAGCGGGGCTTTACAATGAGCAGTTCTTC.

CDR3 nucleotide sequence: TGTGCCATCAGCCAGCTGGACTTAACAGATACGCAGTATTTT. This encodes CAISQLDLTDTQYF. This chain links TRBV10-3 with TRBJ2-3; tentatively, D is TRBD2 (5 bases). From germline, CDR1 is ENHRY and CDR2 SYGVKD. This CDR3 has 14 residues. V shed 6 bases and J shed 3 bases, with 13 bases lying between them.

This chain links TRBV5-1 with TRBJ1-2; tentative D call: TRBD1 (6 bases). This CDR3 contains 13 residues. Between the trimmed V and J ends, which lost 0 bases and 8 bases, there was a span of 11 bases. Germline CDR1 SGHRS, CDR2 YFSETQ. CDR3 residues: CASSLAGAGGYTF. The CDR3 DNA reads TGCGCCAGCAGCTTGGCGGGGGCTGGCGGCTACACCTTC.

This clonotype was detected only once. The J gene is TRBJ1-1, the V gene TRBV5-1; maybe TRBD1 (5 bases). This CDR3 is 14 amino acids long. V shed 2 bases and J shed 1 base, with 9 bases lying between them. Germline CDR1 is SGHRS and CDR2 is YFSETQ. The CDR3, as DNA: TGCGCCAGCAGCTTTCAGGGTACGAACACTGAAGCTTTCTTT. It specifies CASSFQGTNTEAFF.

The chain employs TRBV7-2 and TRBJ1-5, with D hard to call. V was cut by 2 bases and J by 5 bases, with 13 bases left in between. The V gene's germline CDR1 is SGHTA and CDR2 FQGNSA. The CDR3 contains 15 residues. The CDR3 sequence is CASSLFSRPDQPQHF. CDR3 nucleotides: TGTGCCAGCAGCTTATTCAGCCGACCGGATCAGCCCCAGCATTTT.

This clonotype showed up just a few times. This rearrangement joins TRBV19 to TRBJ2-1; tentative D call: TRBD2 (6 bases). Trimming removed 0 bases from V and 4 bases from J, with 25 bases in between. From germline, CDR1 is LNHDA and CDR2 SQIVND (reference sequence). The CDR3 length is 20 residues. DNA of the CDR3: TGTGCCAGTAGTATAGATGTTTGGGACTCAAACCCGCTGAAGTACAATGAGCAGTTCTTC. It yields the protein CASSIDVWDSNPLKYNEQFF.

The V and J genes are TRBV6-5 and TRBJ1-2, with 8 positions matching TRBD1. The CDR3 is 13 amino acids. V trimming: 2 bases; J trimming: 8 bases; junction bases outside the gene matches: 4. Per the germline V gene, CDR1 is MNHEY and CDR2 is SVGAGI. DNA for the CDR3: TGTGCCAGCAGTTACCAGGGGGCGAGGGGCTACACCTTC. Its translation: CASSYQGARGYTF.

A remark on this clonotype: At one end, the junction sequence differs from germline, possibly due to a read error. The chain carries TRBV20-1 and TRBJ2-1; D is perhaps TRBD1 or TRBD2 (5 bases each). The germline gives CDR1 DFQATT, CDR2 SNEGSKA (reference sequence). The CDR3 runs 15 residues. CDR3 bases: TGCAGTGCGAGAGATGGGGACCGCTCCTACAATGAGCAGTTCTTC. This sequence encodes CSARDGDRSYNEQFF.